Each of the 12 T cell receptor beta chains below was sequenced from the same sample in a study of T cell clonality in common variable immunodeficiency (dated by TCRdb to between 2015 and 2016). What the work shows at the level of the full study, not this receptor alone: CVID TCRbeta sequences were reported to have fewer deletions and N-nucleotide insertions and to lack highly modified clones with 13 or more V deletions.

Their antigens are not known. Receptors were amplified or captured by the immunoSEQ multiplex PCR assay. What TCRdb holds here is the immuneACCESS table cut down to in-frame rearrangements. Part of the clones is not present; checked against another copy, under half of the missing clones reflect an unresolved V gene, and the others are unexplained. There are about 35,000 clones in this sample, and none of them is a singleton. The ten largest clones capture about 29% of the sample. Material for sequencing was peripheral blood mononuclear cells. Source of these receptors: a human donor with common variable immunodeficiency.

This clone was counted many times. The read is 3 residues too short to cover the CDR3 end, so that end is filled in from the germline J gene. This sequence joins TRBV30 and TRBJ2-3, with a weak D call TRBD1 (5 bases). V lost 0 bases, J lost 6 bases, and 13 bases lay in between. Germline V CDR1 and CDR2: GTSNPN, SVGIG (reference sequence). The CDR3 extends over 14 amino acids. CDR3 bases read: TGTGCCTGGAGTGTACTACAGGAACGGGATACG. It yields the protein CAWSVLQERDT. In full, the CDR3 is CAWSVLQERDTQYF.

There are a few counts of this clone. The sequence runs out 3 residues before the end of the CDR3; the remainder is reconstructed from the germline J gene. This chain uses TRBV19 with TRBJ1-2, with TRBD1 matching over 7 bases. This CDR3 region has 16 residues. After removal of 3 bases from V and 5 bases from J, the junction contained 12 bases not matched to a gene. The V gene's germline CDR1 is LNHDA and CDR2 SQIVND (reference sequence). CDR3 loop: CASSIWTGPSLYGYTF. CDR3 DNA (partial): TGTGCCAGTAGTATTTGGACAGGACCCTCTCTTTATGGC.

Ten or more counts support this clone. This same CDR3 is encoded by further DNA sequences in the sample. The CDR3 loop reads CASSPGYEQYF. The part of the CDR3 DNA that was read is TGTGCCAGCAGCCCCGGGTACGAG. The J gene is TRBJ2-7, the V gene TRBV7-9, with D unclear. The CDR3 is cut off 3 residues early in the read; its end comes from the germline J gene. The CDR3 length is 11 residues. Trimming pared 5 bases from V and 4 bases from J, leaving 6 bases between. CDR1 is SEHNR, CDR2 FQNEAQ, per germline (reference sequence).

This clone was seen ten or more times. The read falls 3 residues short of the CDR3 end, and the missing part is taken from the germline J gene. The chain links TRBV30 to TRBJ2-2; 8 bases align to TRBD2. V trimming: 2 bases; J trimming: 9 bases; junction bases outside the gene matches: 11. The CDR3 has 15 residues. Germline V CDR1 and CDR2: GTSNPN, SVGIG (reference sequence). Partial CDR3 DNA: TGTGCCTGGAGTCACGCGGGAGGACTCCACCGGGAG. Its protein product is CAWSHAGGLHRE. The full CDR3 protein is CAWSHAGGLHRELFF.

This clone was counted at least ten times. The read halts 3 residues ahead of the CDR3 end, with the missing end drawn from the germline J gene. The rearrangement joins TRBV20-1 to TRBJ2-5, with 14 bases lining up with TRBD2. Looked up from germline, CDR1 is DFQATT and CDR2 is SNEGSKA (reference sequence). With V trimmed by 6 bases and J by 2 bases, 8 bases remained unmatched. This CDR3 spans 16 amino acids. The CDR3 protein is CSARLAGGLRQETQYF. Incomplete CDR3 DNA: TGCAGTGCCCGACTAGCGGGAGGGCTAAGGCAAGAGACC.

A remark on this clone: The read ends 3 residues before the CDR3 terminus; that terminus is restored from the germline J gene. This chain links TRBV19 with TRBJ2-3; a possible D gene is TRBD2 (6 bases). Trimming shortened V by 7 bases and J by 3 bases, and 20 bases separated the two germline ends. The CDR3 has 16 residues. Per the germline V gene, CDR1 is LNHDA and CDR2 is SQIVND (reference sequence). The sequenced part of the CDR3 DNA is TGTGCCAGTATGGAGCGGGCCCTGGATCGGACAGATACG. Translated: CASMERALDRTDT. The whole CDR3 protein is CASMERALDRTDTQYF.

This clone was found a few times. CDR3 bases read: TGTGCCAGCAGCTCAACCGGGACAGGGGGCTATGGGGGTACG. Residues: CASSSTGTGGYGGT. The full CDR3 is CASSSTGTGGYGGTQYF. The chain uses TRBV7-3 and TRBJ2-3; 12 bases line up with TRBD1. The sequenced fragment ends 3 residues before the CDR3 boundary, so the rest is inferred from the germline J gene. The CDR3 runs to 17 residues. Per the germline V gene, CDR1 is SGHTA and CDR2 is FQGTGA. The junction had 13 bases not matched to a gene; V was cut back by 4 bases and J by 8 bases. The complete variable domain, with remaining parts taken from reference TRBV7-3 and TRBJ2-3, reads GAGVSQTPSNKVTEKGKYVELRCDPISGHTALYWYRQSLGQGPEFLIYFQGTGAADDSGLPNDRFFAVRPEGSVSTLKIQRTERGDSAVYLCASSSTGTGGYGGTQYFGPGTRLTVL.

This clone was observed a few times. The read terminates 3 residues before the CDR3 end, so the remaining end is supplied by the germline J gene. V gene TRBV18 combines with J gene TRBJ2-1; 9 bases fit TRBD2. V lost 3 bases, J lost 9 bases, and 9 bases stayed unmatched. The CDR3 runs to 15 residues. Germline V lookup: CDR1 KGHSH, CDR2 LQKENI. The DNA read from the CDR3 is TGTGCCAGCTCACCGGGCCGCGGGAGGGCGAGTGAG. It is translated as CASSPGRGRASE. The full CDR3 is CASSPGRGRASEQFF.

This clone has just a few counts. The read ends 3 residues early relative to the CDR3; the germline J gene fills the gap. The V and J genes are TRBV7-3 and TRBJ2-3, with D uncertain. This CDR3 comprises 13 residues. V dropped 5 bases and J dropped 0 bases, with 6 bases sitting between them. Germline lookup yields CDR1 SGHTA and CDR2 FQGTGA. The DNA read from the CDR3 is TGTGCCAGCAGCGTGGCCAGCACAGATACG. Encoded protein: CASSVASTDT. The whole CDR3 region reads CASSVASTDTQYF.

This clone has only a few counts. The read stops 3 residues short of the end of the CDR3; the missing end is completed from the germline J gene. The V call is TRBV30, the J call TRBJ2-7; tentatively, D is TRBD2 (6 bases). The germline V gene encodes CDR1 GTSNPN and CDR2 SVGIG (reference sequence). V lost 2 bases and J lost 2, with 10 bases in between. This CDR3 is 13 amino acids long. The CDR3 spells CAWSRDLTYEQYF. The CDR3 bases that were read are TGTGCCTGGAGTCGGGACTTGACCTACGAG.

The sample holds many counts of this clone. The observed sequence ends 3 residues before the CDR3 terminus, with the missing tail filled in from the germline J gene. V gene TRBV29-1 combines with J gene TRBJ2-3, with 11 positions matching TRBD1. The CDR3 has 15 amino acids. Germline values: CDR1 SQVTM, CDR2 ANQGSEA. With V trimmed by 1 base and J by 3 bases, 3 bases remained unmatched. The covered CDR3 bases are TGCAGCGTTGAAGTGGGACAGGGGGTGACAGATACG. It yields the protein CSVEVGQGVTDT. The CDR3 in full is CSVEVGQGVTDTQYF.

The sequenced part of the CDR3 DNA is TGTGCCAGCCGTAAAAACAGGGCAGCAGGC. The encoded protein is CASRKNRAAG. The CDR3 in full is CASRKNRAAGYTF. The genes are TRBV6-4 and TRBJ1-2, with D perhaps matching TRBD1 (6 bases). The CDR3 end is not reached by the read, which stops 3 residues before it; the germline J gene fills it in. CDR1 MRHNA and CDR2 SNTAGT come from the germline V gene. The CDR3 is 13 residues long.